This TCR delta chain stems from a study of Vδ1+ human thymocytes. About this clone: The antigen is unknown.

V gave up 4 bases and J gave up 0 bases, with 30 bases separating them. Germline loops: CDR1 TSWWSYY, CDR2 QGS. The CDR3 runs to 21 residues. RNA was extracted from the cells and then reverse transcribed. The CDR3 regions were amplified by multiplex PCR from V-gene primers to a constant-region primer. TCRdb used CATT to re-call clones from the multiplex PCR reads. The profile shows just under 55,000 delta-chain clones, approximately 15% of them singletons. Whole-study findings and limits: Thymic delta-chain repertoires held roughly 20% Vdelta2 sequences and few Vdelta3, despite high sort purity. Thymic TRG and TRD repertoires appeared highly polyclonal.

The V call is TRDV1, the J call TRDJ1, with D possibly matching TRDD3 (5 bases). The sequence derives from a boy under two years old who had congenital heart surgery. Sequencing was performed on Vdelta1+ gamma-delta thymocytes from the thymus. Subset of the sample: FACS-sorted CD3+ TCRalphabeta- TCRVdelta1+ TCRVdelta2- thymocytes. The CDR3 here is CALGASPASPPGEKYTDKLIF. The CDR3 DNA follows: TGTGCTCTTGGGGCCTCACCCGCGTCCCCGCCCGGGGAAAAGTACACCGATAAACTCATCTTT.